Listed here is a single T cell receptor beta chain. Its specific antigen is unknown. No qualities accompany the bases; no much larger clone lies one base away. The data are from a study of blood T cell repertoires in COVID-19 (dated by TCRdb to the early 2020s). At the level of the whole study: Samples covering the acute and convalescent phases of COVID-19 were provided by collaborators in the United States, Italy and Spain. The material from the prospective study consisted of cDNA or gDNA derived from T cells, B-cell-depleted T cells, or PBMCs. Deeply sampled blood TCRbeta repertoires from subjects exposed to, actively infected with, or recovered from COVID-19 were included in the dataset. The repertoires were made available in a free public database intended to serve as a resource for research on the immune response to SARS-CoV-2. Samples were obtained from the ongoing ImmuneRACE study (first 160 participants) and from some 1,300 subjects provided by 6 global collaborators. Nearly every sample came with metadata listing a de-identified subject ID, COVID-19 status, age in years and sex. Where HLA class I and class II types were available, the types were taken from metadata supplied by the sample provider, not from assay-based typing. Study-wide conclusions, independent of this receptor: The amount of clinical and demographic metadata varied by source and participant and was provided uncurated.

TCRbeta CDR3 regions were amplified from genomic DNA by means of the immunoSEQ Assay, a bias-controlled multiplex PCR. The paper's processing steps were these. The number of nucleated cells in each sample was estimated by amplification of reference gene primers within the assay. Sequence reads were collapsed and filtered to measure the absolute abundance of every unique TCRbeta CDR3 rearrangement. For each sample, productive Simpson clonality was calculated by taking the square root of Simpson's diversity index across productive rearrangements. Entries here come from immuneACCESS through TCRdb and include only in-frame sequences with V and J called. Some clones fail to appear in such tables; in the studies checked, an unresolved V gene covers under half of the shortfall, and the cause of the remainder is unknown. V and J calls plus clone size are reproduced from that table; the DNA served to infer D and trimming. The sample table holds a few hundred thousand clones, of which around 81% were seen once. Jointly, the top ten make up around 7.4% of the sample.

The CDR3, from cysteine to phenylalanine, totals 14 residues. CDR3 DNA only is kept here, 42 bases in frame from base 1. Taken from the germline V gene, the CDR1 and CDR2 loops are SGHTA and FQGNSA. V loses 2 bases, J loses 9 bases, and the germline ends lie 14 bases apart. Participants in the prospective study were enrolled through a virtual design, were aged about 18 to 100 years, and lived in roughly 24 United States geographic areas. In the prospective study, participants were assigned to cohorts based on the clinical history participants reported in a screening survey and a study questionnaire. Mobile phlebotomists in the prospective study collected whole blood, serum and a nasopharyngeal or oropharyngeal swab from every participant. Prospective study participants could optionally give additional blood draws and questionnaires over a roughly two-month period. Blood samples from the prospective study were shipped frozen or at room temperature prior to DNA extraction.

The chain is assembled from TRBV7-2 and TRBJ2-1; a tentative D call is TRBD2 (5 bases match). This TCR was sampled from a woman aged 40 to 50 with acute COVID-19. Sequencing was done on a sample of PBMCs or T cells enriched from blood (not recorded which). Here is the DNA: TGTGCCAGCAGCTTACGAGAGGGATCGGTTGAGCAGTTCTTC. It translates to CASSLREGSVEQFF.